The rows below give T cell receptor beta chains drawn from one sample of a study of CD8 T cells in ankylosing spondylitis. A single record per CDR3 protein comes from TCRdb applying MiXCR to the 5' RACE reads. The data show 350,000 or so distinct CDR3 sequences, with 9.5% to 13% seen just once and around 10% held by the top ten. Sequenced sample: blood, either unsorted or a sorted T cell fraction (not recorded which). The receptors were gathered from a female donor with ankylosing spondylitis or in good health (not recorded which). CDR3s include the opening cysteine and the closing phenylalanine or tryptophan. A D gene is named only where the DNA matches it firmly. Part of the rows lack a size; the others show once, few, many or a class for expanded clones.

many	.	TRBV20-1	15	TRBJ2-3	TGCAGTGCTCCTCGAAGCGCTGGGAGGACAGATACGCAGTATTTT	CSAPRSAGRTDTQYF
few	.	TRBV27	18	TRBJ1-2	TGTGCCAGCAGCCCAATAGGTTGGGGATCAGGGGCTGTGCGTGGCTACACCTTC	CASSPIGWGSGAVRGYTF
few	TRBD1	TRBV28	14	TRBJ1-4	TGTGCCAGCAGTTTAGTGGACAGGGAAGAAAAACTGTTTTTT	CASSLVDREEKLFF
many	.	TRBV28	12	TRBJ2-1	TGTGCCAGCAGTCCCCAATGGAATGAGCAGTTCTTC	CASSPQWNEQFF
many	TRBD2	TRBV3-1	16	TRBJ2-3	TGTGCCAGCAGCCAAGAAGCGGGACTCGTCGCAGATACGCAGTATTTT	CASSQEAGLVADTQYF
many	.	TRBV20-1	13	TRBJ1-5	TGCAGTGCTCTGGAGGGGGGCCAACAGCCCCAGCATTTT	CSALEGGQQPQHF
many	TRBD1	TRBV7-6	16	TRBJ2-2	TGTGCCAGCAGCTCTGGACAGGGGGCGAGAACCGGGGAGCTGTTTTTT	CASSSGQGARTGELFF
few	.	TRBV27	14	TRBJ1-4	TGTGCCAGCAGACGGACGGGGAACTCTGAAAAACTGTTTTTT	CASRRTGNSEKLFF
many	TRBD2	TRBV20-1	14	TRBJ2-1	TGCAGTGCTACAAGCGGGGGGAACTACAATGAGCAGTTCTTC	CSATSGGNYNEQFF
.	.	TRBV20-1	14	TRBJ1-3	TGCAGTGCTAGGAGGGGAGTCTCTGGAAACACCATATATTTT	CSARRGVSGNTIYF
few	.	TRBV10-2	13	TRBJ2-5	TGCGCCAGCAGTGAGATCGGCCAAGAGACCCAGTACTTC	CASSEIGQETQYF
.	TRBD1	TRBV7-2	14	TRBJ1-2	TGTGCCAGCAGCCTGTCACAGGGGGCCGATGGCTACACCTTC	CASSLSQGADGYTF
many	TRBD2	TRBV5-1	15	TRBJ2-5	TGCGCCAGCAAAATGGCGGGAGGGTCCCAAGAGACCCAGTACTTC	CASKMAGGSQETQYF
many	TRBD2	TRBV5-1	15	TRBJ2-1	TGCGCCAGCAGCTTGGCTGGGGGAGGGATAAATGAGCAGTTCTTC	CASSLAGGGINEQFF
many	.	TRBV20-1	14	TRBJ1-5	TGCAGTGCTAGGGGAGCAGGGGCGAATCAGCCCCAGCATTTT	CSARGAGANQPQHF
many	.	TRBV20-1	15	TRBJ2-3	TGCAGTGCTAGAGAGACTAGTCCGACCACAGATACGCAGTATTTT	CSARETSPTTDTQYF
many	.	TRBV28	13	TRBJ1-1	TGTGCTAGTGGGGTGGGGATGAACACTGAAGCTTTCTTT	CASGVGMNTEAFF
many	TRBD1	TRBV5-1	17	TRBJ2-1	TGCGCCAGCAGCGCACGACAGGGGTCGATGTCCTACAATGAGCAGTTCTTC	CASSARQGSMSYNEQFF
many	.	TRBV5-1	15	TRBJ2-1	TGCGCCAGCAGCCCCCAGTGGGGAAGCTACAATGAGCAGTTCTTC	CASSPQWGSYNEQFF
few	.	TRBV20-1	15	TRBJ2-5	TGCAGTGCTAGAGATCCCCGCTCCCTGGCAATCCCCCAGTACTTC	CSARDPRSLAIPQYF
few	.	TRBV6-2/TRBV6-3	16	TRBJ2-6	TGTGCCAGCAGTCCCGGGACTTCCTTCGGGGCCAACGTCCTGACTTTC	CASSPGTSFGANVLTF
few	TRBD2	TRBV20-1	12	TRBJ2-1	TGCAGTGCTAGGACTAGCGGTGCCTGGCAGTTCTTC	CSARTSGAWQFF
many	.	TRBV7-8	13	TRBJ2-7	TGTGCCAGCAGCTTAGACGTGTACCGCGAGCAGTACTTC	CASSLDVYREQYF
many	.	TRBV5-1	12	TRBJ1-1	TGCGCCAGCAGCTTGGCCGAAACTGAAGCTTTCTTT	CASSLAETEAFF
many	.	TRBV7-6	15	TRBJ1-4	TGTGCCAGCAGCTTAGGCCCAAGGTTTAATGAAAAACTGTTTTTT	CASSLGPRFNEKLFF
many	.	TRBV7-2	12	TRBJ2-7	TGTGCCAGCAGCCTTATAATACAGGAGCAGTACTTC	CASSLIIQEQYF
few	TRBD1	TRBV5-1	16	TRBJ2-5	TGCGCCAGCAGCTTACAGGGGGCATTGGTGAGAGAGACCCAGTACTTC	CASSLQGALVRETQYF
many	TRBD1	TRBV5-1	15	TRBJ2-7	TGCGCCAGCAGGTCGGGGACAGAATTTACCTACGAGCAGTACTTC	CASRSGTEFTYEQYF
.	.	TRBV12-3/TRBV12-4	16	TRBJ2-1	TGTGCCAGCAGTTTTATGGGAAGCGGCCCCTACAATGAGCAGTTCTTC	CASSFMGSGPYNEQFF
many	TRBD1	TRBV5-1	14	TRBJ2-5	TGCGCCAGCAGCTTGGAAGACAGGGGTGGGACCCAGTACTTC	CASSLEDRGGTQYF
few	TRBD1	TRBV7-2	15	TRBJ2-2	TGTGCCAGCAGACCGACAGGGATGGTGACCGGGGAGCTGTTTTTT	CASRPTGMVTGELFF
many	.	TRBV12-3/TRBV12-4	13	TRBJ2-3	TGTGCCAGCAGTTTACGGAGCACAGATACGCAGTATTTT	CASSLRSTDTQYF
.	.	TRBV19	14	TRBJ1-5	TGTGCCAGTAGTATGGGGCGGTACAATCAGCCCCAGCATTTT	CASSMGRYNQPQHF
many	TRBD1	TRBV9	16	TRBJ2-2	TGTGCCAGCAGCGTTGGGACAGCCAGGAACACCGGGGAGCTGTTTTTT	CASSVGTARNTGELFF
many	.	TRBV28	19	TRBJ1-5	TGTGCCAGCAGCCCCCTCAGTTTGGGCATCGGGGCCCGGAATCAGCCCCAGCATTTT	CASSPLSLGIGARNQPQHF
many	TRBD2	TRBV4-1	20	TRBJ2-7	TGCGCCAGCAGCCGTCTCCAAACCCTTCTAGCGGGGGATCTCTCCTACGAGCAGTACTTC	CASSRLQTLLAGDLSYEQYF
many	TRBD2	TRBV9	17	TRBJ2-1	TGTGCCAGCAGCGTAGGGGCTAGCGGGGGGTTCTACAATGAGCAGTTCTTC	CASSVGASGGFYNEQFF
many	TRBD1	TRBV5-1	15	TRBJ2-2	TGCGCCAGCACCTACAGGGGTATGGACACCGGGGAGCTGTTTTTT	CASTYRGMDTGELFF
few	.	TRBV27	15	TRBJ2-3	TGTGCCAGCAGTTTATCAGCCAGGGGCACAGATACGCAGTATTTT	CASSLSARGTDTQYF
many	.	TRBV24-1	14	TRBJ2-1	TGTGCCACCAGTGACCAGACACGGAGGGATGAGCAGTTCTTC	CATSDQTRRDEQFF
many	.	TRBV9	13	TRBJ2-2	TGTGCCAGCAGCGTCCAGAACACCGGGGAGCTGTTTTTT	CASSVQNTGELFF
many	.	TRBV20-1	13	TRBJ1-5	TGCAGTGCACAAACAGGGTACGATCAGCCCCAGCATTTT	CSAQTGYDQPQHF
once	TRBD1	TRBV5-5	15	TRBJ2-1	TGTGCCAGCAGCCCCGACAGGGTTTCCTACAATGAGCAGTTCTTC	CASSPDRVSYNEQFF
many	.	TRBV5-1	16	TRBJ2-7	TGCGCCAGCAGCCTACAGGGGACTAGTGGGGCCTACGAGCAGTACTTC	CASSLQGTSGAYEQYF
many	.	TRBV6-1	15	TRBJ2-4	TGTGCCAGCAGTGTTACGAGGGTAACCAAAAACATTCAGTACTTC	CASSVTRVTKNIQYF
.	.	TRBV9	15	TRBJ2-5	TGTGCCAGCAGCCCAGAAGGGAGAGGGAAAGAGACCCAGTACTTC	CASSPEGRGKETQYF